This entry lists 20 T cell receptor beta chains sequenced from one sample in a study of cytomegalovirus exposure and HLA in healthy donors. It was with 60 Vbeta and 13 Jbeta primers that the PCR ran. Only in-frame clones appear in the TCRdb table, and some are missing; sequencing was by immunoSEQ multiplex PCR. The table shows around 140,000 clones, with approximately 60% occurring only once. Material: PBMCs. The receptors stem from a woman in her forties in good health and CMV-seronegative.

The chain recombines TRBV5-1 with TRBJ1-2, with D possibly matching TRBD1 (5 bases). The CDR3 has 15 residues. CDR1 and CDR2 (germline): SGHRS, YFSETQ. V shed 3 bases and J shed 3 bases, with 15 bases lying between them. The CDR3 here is CASSSPQGSDYGYTF. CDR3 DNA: TGCGCCAGCAGCTCTCCCCAGGGTTCCGACTATGGCTACACCTTC. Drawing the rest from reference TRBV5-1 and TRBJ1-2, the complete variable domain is KAGVTQTPRYLIKTRGQQVTLSCSPISGHRSVSWYQQTPGQGLQFLFEYFSETQRNKGNFPGRFSGRQFSNSRSEMNVSTLELGDSALYLCASSSPQGSDYGYTFGSGTRLTVV.

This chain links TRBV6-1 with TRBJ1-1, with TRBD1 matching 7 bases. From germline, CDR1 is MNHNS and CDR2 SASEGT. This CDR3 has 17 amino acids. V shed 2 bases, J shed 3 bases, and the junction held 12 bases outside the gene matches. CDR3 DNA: TGTGCCAGCAGTGAAAGTAGACCGAGGGACAGCGACACTGAAGCTTTCTTT. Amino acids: CASSESRPRDSDTEAFF.

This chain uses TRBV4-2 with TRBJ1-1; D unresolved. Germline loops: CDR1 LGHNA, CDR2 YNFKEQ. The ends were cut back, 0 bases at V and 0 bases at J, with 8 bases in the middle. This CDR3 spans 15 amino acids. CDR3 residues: CASSQDQRVNTEAFF. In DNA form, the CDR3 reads TGTGCCAGCAGCCAAGATCAACGAGTGAACACTGAAGCTTTCTTT.

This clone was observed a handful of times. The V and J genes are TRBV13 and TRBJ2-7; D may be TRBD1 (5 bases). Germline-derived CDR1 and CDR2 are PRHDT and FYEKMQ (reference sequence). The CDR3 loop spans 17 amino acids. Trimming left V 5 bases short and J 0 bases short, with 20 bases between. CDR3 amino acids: CASSPRPSGPSSYEQYF. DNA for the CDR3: TGTGCCAGCAGCCCACGCCCCTCAGGGCCGAGCTCCTACGAGCAGTACTTC. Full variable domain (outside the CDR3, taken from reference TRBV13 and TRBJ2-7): AAGVIQSPRHLIKEKRETATLKCYPIPRHDTVYWYQQGPGQDPQFLISFYEKMQSDKGSIPDRFSAQQFSDYHSELNMSSLELGDSALYFCASSPRPSGPSSYEQYFGPGTRLTVT.

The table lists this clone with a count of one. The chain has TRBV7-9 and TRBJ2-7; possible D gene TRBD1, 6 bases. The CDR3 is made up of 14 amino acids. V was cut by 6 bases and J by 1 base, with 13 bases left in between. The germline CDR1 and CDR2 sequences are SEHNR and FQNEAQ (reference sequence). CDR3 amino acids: CASSPGEFSYEQYF. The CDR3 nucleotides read TGTGCCAGCAGTCCAGGGGAGTTTTCCTACGAGCAGTACTTC.

CDR3 in DNA: TGCGCCAGCAGCCGGGACAGGGGGTGGGAGCAGTACTTC. It codes for CASSRDRGWEQYF. The chain carries TRBV5-1 and TRBJ2-7; 11 bases are a match to TRBD1. V gave up 4 bases and J gave up 7 bases; unmatched junction bases: 4. Germline lookup yields CDR1 SGHRS and CDR2 YFSETQ. The CDR3 spans 13 residues.

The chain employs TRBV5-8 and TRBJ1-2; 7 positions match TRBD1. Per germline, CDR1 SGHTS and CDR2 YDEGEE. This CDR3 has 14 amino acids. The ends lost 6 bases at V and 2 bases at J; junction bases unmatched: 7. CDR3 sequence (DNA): TGTGCCAGCATACCGTTGACAGGGAACTATGGCTACACCTTC. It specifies CASIPLTGNYGYTF.

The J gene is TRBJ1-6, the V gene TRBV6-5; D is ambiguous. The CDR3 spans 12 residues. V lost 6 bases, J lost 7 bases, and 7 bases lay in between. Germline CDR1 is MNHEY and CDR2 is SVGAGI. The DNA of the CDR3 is TGTGCCAGCAGCCTTCCGAATTCACCCCTCCACTTT. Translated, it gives CASSLPNSPLHF.

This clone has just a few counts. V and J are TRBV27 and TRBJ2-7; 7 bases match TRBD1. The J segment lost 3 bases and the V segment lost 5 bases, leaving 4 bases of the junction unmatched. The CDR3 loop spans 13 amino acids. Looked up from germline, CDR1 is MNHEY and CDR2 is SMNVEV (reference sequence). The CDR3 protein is CASSQGTVYEQYF. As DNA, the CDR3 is TGTGCCAGCAGTCAGGGGACAGTCTACGAGCAGTACTTC.

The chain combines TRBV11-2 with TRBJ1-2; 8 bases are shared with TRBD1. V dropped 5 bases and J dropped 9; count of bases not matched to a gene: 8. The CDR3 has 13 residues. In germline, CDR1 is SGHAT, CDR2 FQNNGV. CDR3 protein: CASSPLRDRSYTF. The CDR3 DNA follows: TGTGCCAGCAGCCCCCTAAGGGACAGGAGCTACACCTTC.

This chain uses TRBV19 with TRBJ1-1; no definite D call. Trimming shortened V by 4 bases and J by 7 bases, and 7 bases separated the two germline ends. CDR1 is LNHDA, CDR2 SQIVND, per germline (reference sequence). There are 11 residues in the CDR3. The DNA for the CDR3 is TGTGCCAGTAGTAGGCGGAGTGAAGCTTTCTTT. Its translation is CASSRRSEAFF.

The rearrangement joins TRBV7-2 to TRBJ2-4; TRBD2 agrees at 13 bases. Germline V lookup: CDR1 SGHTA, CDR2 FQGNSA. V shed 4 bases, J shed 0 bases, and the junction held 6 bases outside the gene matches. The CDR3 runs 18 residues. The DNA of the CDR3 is TGTGCCAGCAGCTCCCCGGGACTAGCGGGGCTAGCCAAAAACATTCAGTACTTC. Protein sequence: CASSSPGLAGLAKNIQYF.

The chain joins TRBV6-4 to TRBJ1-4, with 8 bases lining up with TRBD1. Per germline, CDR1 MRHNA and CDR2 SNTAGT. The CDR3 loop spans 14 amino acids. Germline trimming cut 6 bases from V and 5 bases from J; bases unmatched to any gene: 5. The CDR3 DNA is TGTGCCAGCAGCCCCGACAGGGGAAATGAAAAACTGTTTTTT. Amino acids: CASSPDRGNEKLFF.

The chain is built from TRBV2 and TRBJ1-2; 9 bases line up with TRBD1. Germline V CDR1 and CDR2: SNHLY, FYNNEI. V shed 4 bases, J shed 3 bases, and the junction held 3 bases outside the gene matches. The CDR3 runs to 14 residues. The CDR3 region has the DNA TGTGCCAGCAGTGGGACAGGGGCCGACTATGGCTACACCTTC. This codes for CASSGTGADYGYTF.

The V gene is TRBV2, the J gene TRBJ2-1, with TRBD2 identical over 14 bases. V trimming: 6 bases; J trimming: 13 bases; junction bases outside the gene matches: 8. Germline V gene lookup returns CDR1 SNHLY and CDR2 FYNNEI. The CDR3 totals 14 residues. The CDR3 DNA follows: TGTGCCAGCAGGTCCGGGACTAGCGGGGGAGAACAGTTCTTC. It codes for CASRSGTSGGEQFF. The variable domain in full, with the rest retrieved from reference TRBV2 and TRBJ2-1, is EPEVTQTPSHQVTQMGQEVILRCVPISNHLYFYWYRQILGQKVEFLVSFYNNEISEKSEIFDDQFSVERPDGSNFTLKIRSTKLEDSAMYFCASRSGTSGGEQFFGPGTRLTVL.

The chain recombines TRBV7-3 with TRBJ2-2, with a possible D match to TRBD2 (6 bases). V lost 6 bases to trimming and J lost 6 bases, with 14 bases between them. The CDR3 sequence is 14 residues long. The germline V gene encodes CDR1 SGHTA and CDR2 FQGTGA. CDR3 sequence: CASRDGGRSGELFF. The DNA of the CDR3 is TGTGCCAGCAGGGACGGGGGTCGCTCCGGGGAGCTGTTTTTT. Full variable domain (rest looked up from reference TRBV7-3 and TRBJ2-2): GAGVSQTPSNKVTEKGKYVELRCDPISGHTALYWYRQSLGQGPEFLIYFQGTGAADDSGLPNDRFFAVRPEGSVSTLKIQRTERGDSAVYLCASRDGGRSGELFFGEGSRLTVL.

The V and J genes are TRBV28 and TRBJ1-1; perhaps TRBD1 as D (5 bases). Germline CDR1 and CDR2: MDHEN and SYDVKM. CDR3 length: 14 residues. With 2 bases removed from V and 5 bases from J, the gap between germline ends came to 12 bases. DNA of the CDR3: TGTGCCAGCAGTTTAACGTCAGGGAAAACTGAAGCTTTCTTT. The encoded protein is CASSLTSGKTEAFF.

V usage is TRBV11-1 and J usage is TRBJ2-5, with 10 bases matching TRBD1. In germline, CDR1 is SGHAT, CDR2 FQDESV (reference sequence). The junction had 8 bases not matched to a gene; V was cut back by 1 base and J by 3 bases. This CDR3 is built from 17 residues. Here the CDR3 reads CASSLGGDRGREETQYF. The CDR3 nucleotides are TGTGCCAGCAGCTTAGGCGGGGACAGGGGTAGGGAAGAGACCCAGTACTTC.

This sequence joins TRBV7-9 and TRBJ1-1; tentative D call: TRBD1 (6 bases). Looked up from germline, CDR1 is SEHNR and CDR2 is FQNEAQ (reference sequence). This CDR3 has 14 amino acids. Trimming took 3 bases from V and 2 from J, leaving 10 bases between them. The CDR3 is CASSFPGVNTEAFF. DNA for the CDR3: TGTGCCAGCAGCTTCCCAGGGGTAAACACTGAAGCTTTCTTT.

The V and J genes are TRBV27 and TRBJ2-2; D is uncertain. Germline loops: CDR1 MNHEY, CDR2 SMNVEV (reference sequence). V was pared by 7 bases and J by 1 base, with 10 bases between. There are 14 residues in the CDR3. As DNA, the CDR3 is TGTGCCAGCATTAGTAGCAGGAACACCGGGGAGCTGTTTTTT. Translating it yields CASISSRNTGELFF.